This T cell receptor beta chain was sequenced for a study of blood T cell repertoires in COVID-19. CDR3 length: 14 amino acids. The V segment lost 5 bases and the J segment 6 bases; nucleotides outside the gene matches: 7. The germline gives CDR1 SEHNR, CDR2 FQNEAQ (reference sequence). Sequencing was performed with immunoSEQ multiplex PCR; in TCRdb, only in-frame clones are kept and a portion is missing. The sample lists about 220,000 clones, around 89% occurring once. The chain uses TRBV7-9 and TRBJ1-5; 7 nucleotides agree with TRBD1. The sample taken for sequencing was PBMCs or T cells enriched from blood (not recorded which). The receptor's source is a woman aged 18-29 years in a cohort exposed to, infected with or recovered from COVID-19 (not recorded which). CDR3 residues: CASSRGQVRQPQHF. In nucleotides, the CDR3 is TGTGCCAGCAGCCGCGGACAGGTCCGTCAGCCCCAGCATTTT.